This entry features one T cell receptor beta chain sequence. Its antigen is not known. Under the authors' procedure: In papillary thyroid cancer, a distant-metastasis classifier was built using CDR3 differences across clinicopathological groups. TCRdb reprocessed the PCR reads via MiXCR. The V and J calls reflect TCRdb's pipeline rather than the authors' work. Among over 25,000 clones listed, approximately 17% were seen once. This entry belongs to a study of metastatic and nonmetastatic thyroid tumors. Study details: The comparison covered peripheral blood and tumor or nodule tissue in malignant and benign thyroid patients.

General study points: Significantly higher TCR beta diversity was reportedly seen in malignant thyroid tumors than benign nodules, in blood and tumor.

Until they underwent thyroid surgery, no patient had received any treatment. The CDR3 loop spans 14 amino acids. The germline CDR1 and CDR2 sequences are LGHNA and YNFKEQ. The ends lost 0 bases at V and 10 bases at J; junction bases unmatched: 5. The TCR originated in a female donor with papillary thyroid cancer or a benign thyroid nodule (not recorded which). Some clones in this sample may be carry-over from other donors' samples. What was sequenced was blood. The chain combines TRBV4-2 with TRBJ1-5; 8 bases fit TRBD1. CDR3 nucleotide sequence: TGTGCCAGCAGCCAAGAGGGACAGGTCCATCCCCAGCATTTT. Protein product: CASSQEGQVHPQHF.